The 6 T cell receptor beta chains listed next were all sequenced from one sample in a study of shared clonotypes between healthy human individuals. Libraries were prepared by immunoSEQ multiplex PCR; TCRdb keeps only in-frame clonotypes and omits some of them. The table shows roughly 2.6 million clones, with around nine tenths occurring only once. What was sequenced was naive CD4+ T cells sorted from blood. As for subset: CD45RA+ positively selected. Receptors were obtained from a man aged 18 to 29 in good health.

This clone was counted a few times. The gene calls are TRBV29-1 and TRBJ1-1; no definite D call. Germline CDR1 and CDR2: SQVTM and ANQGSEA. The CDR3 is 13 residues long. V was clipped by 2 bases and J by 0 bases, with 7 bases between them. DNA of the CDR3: TGCAGCGTTGAATTGGCCTTGAACACTGAAGCTTTCTTT. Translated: CSVELALNTEAFF. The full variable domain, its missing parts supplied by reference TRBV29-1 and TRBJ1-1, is SAVISQKPSRDICQRGTSLTIQCQVDSQVTMMFWYRQQPGQSLTLIATANQGSEATYESGFVIDKFPISRPNLTFSTLTVSNMSPEDSSIYLCSVELALNTEAFFGQGTRLTVV.

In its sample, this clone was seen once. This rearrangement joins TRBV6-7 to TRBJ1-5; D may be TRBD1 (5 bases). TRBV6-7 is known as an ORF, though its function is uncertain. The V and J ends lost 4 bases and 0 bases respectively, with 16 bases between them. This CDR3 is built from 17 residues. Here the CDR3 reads CASSSYGTGYSNQPQHF. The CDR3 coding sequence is TGTGCCAGCAGTTCCTACGGGACGGGTTATAGCAATCAGCCCCAGCATTTT.

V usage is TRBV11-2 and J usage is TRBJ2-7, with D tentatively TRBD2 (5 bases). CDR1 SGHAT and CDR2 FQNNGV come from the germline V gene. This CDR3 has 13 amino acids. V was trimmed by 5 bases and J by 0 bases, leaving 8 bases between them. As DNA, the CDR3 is TGTGCCAGCAGCCGGACTGACTCCTACGAGCAGTACTTC. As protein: CASSRTDSYEQYF. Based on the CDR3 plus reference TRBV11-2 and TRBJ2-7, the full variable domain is EAGVAQSPRYKIIEKRQSVAFWCNPISGHATLYWYQQILGQGPKLLIQFQNNGVVDDSQLPKDRFSAERLKGVDSTLKIQPAKLEDSAVYLCASSRTDSYEQYFGPGTRLTVT.

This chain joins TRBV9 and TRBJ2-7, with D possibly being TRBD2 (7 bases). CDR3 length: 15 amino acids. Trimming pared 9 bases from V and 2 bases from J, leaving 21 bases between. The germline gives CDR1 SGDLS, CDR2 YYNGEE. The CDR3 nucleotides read TGTGCCACCTCGAGGGGGGGGGATAAAACCTACGAGCAGTACTTC. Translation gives CATSRGGDKTYEQYF.

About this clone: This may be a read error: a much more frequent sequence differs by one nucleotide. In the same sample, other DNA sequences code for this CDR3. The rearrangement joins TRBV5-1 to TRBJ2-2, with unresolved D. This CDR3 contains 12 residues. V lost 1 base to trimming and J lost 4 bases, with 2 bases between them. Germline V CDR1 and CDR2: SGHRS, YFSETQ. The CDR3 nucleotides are TGCGCCAGCAGCTTGATCACCGGGGAGCTGTTTTTT. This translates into CASSLITGELFF.

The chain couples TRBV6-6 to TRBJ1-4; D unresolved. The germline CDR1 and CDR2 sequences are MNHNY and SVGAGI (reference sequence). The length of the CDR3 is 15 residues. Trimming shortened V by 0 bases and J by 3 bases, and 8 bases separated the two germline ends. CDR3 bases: TGTGCCAGCAGTTACTCCGCCAGTCCTAATGAAAAACTGTTTTTT. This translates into CASSYSASPNEKLFF.